The 21 T cell receptor beta chains presented below share a single source sample, sequenced in a study of cytomegalovirus exposure and HLA in healthy donors. Amplification used 60 Vbeta primers and 13 Jbeta primers. Libraries were prepared by immunoSEQ multiplex PCR; TCRdb keeps only in-frame clonotypes and omits some of them. The table has 150,000 to 200,000 clones, under 80% seen once. The sample comprised PBMCs. All receptors derive from a woman under 40 in good health and CMV-seronegative.

The chain is built from TRBV11-2 and TRBJ2-1; 12 bases align to TRBD2. Losses at the gene ends were 5 bases for V and 2 bases for J; bases not matched to a gene: 1. The CDR3 runs to 15 residues. Germline V gene sequence: CDR1 SGHAT, CDR2 FQNNGV. CDR3 in DNA: TGTGCCAGCAGCCCTAGCGGGGGGGCCTACAATGAGCAGTTCTTC. It is translated as CASSPSGGAYNEQFF.

The chain joins TRBV2 to TRBJ1-6, with D perhaps matching TRBD1 (6 bases). This CDR3 spans 13 amino acids. In germline, CDR1 is SNHLY, CDR2 FYNNEI. The V gene lost 7 bases and the J gene lost 7 bases, with 11 bases spanning the gap. DNA of the CDR3: TGTGCCAGCATGGGGGCCCCGAATTCACCCCTCCACTTT. It is translated as CASMGAPNSPLHF.

The genes are TRBV7-8 and TRBJ2-5; D is perhaps TRBD2 (6 bases). CDR1 and CDR2 (germline): SGHVS, FQNEAQ. The CDR3 runs 15 residues. Trimming shortened V by 2 bases and J by 2 bases, and 12 bases separated the two germline ends. CDR3 region: CASSLYGGVQETQYF. In nucleotides, the CDR3 is TGTGCCAGCAGCTTATACGGGGGAGTACAAGAGACCCAGTACTTC.

V and J are TRBV6-5 and TRBJ1-3; a weak D match, TRBD1 (5 bases). V dropped 4 bases and J dropped 0 bases, with 10 bases sitting between them. CDR3 length: 15 residues. Germline V gives CDR1 MNHEY, CDR2 SVGAGI. The CDR3 spells CASSSTDHSGNTIYF. CDR3 nucleotide sequence: TGTGCCAGCAGTTCGACAGACCACTCTGGAAACACCATATATTTT.

This clone was counted a single time. The gene calls are TRBV6-1 and TRBJ1-5, with unresolved D. The ends were cut back, 4 bases at V and 0 bases at J, with 13 bases in the middle. The CDR3 has 16 residues. The germline gives CDR1 MNHNS, CDR2 SASEGT. CDR3 residues: CASSVSHTASNQPQHF. In DNA form, the CDR3 reads TGTGCCAGCAGTGTGAGTCATACCGCTAGCAATCAGCCCCAGCATTTT.

The chain carries TRBV6-9 and TRBJ1-1; 8 nucleotides align to TRBD1. Trimming cost V 6 bases and J 0 bases; bases outside gene matches: 12. The length of the CDR3 is 17 residues. Germline assignment: CDR1 MNHGY and CDR2 SVAAGI. The DNA of the CDR3 is TGTGCCAGCAGGTACCAGGGGGCTGGGGAAATGAACACTGAAGCTTTCTTT. Protein sequence: CASRYQGAGEMNTEAFF.

This clone was seen a handful of times. V usage is TRBV27 and J usage is TRBJ2-4, with 9 bases matching TRBD1. The length of the CDR3 is 14 residues. After removal of 5 bases from V and 12 bases from J, the junction contained 11 bases not matched to a gene. Germline assignment: CDR1 MNHEY and CDR2 SMNVEV (reference sequence). CDR3 loop: CASSPETGGGSQYF. The CDR3 coding sequence is TGTGCCAGCAGTCCGGAGACAGGGGGAGGCAGTCAGTACTTC.

The chain recombines TRBV6-1 with TRBJ1-5, with TRBD1 matching 7 bases. Germline-derived CDR1 and CDR2 are MNHNS and SASEGT. The length of the CDR3 is 15 residues. The junction had 8 bases not matched to a gene; V was cut back by 2 bases and J by 7 bases. DNA for the CDR3: TGTGCCAGCAGTGAACAGGGGGACCGTTGGCAGCCCCAGCATTTT. Translation: CASSEQGDRWQPQHF.

This clone was counted between two and nine times. This sequence joins TRBV7-6 and TRBJ2-6; D not resolved. CDR1 is SGHVS, CDR2 FNYEAQ, per germline. The CDR3 is 17 amino acids. The germline V and J ends were trimmed by 2 bases and 5 bases, with 16 bases remaining between them. CDR3 sequence (DNA): TGTGCCAGCAGCTTACCCCAGTCCTCAATAAGGGCCAACGTCCTGACTTTC. Translation gives CASSLPQSSIRANVLTF.

The V gene is TRBV10-3, the J gene TRBJ2-7; weak D call: TRBD1 (7 bases). Germline V gene data show CDR1 as ENHRY and CDR2 as SYGVKD. CDR3 length: 13 residues. V shed 8 bases and J shed 4 bases, with 15 bases lying between them. The CDR3 nucleotides read TGTGCCATCGGGAGGCAGGGGGGTTACGAGCAGTACTTC. As protein: CAIGRQGGYEQYF.

The genes are TRBV9 and TRBJ2-6; weak D call: TRBD1 (5 bases). The length of the CDR3 is 15 residues. Germline values: CDR1 SGDLS, CDR2 YYNGEE. The V end lost 0 bases, the J end lost 2 bases, and 6 bases lay between the germline ends. The CDR3 here is CASSVEGPGANVLTF. CDR3 coding DNA: TGTGCCAGCAGCGTAGAGGGGCCTGGGGCCAACGTCCTGACTTTC.

The chain uses TRBV28 and TRBJ1-5, with 10 bases that match TRBD1. This CDR3 is 16 amino acids long. Per the germline V gene, CDR1 is MDHEN and CDR2 is SYDVKM. Germline trimming cut 7 bases from V and 2 bases from J; bases unmatched to any gene: 8. The CDR3 spells CASMESGTGGNQPQHF. CDR3 coding DNA: TGTGCCAGCATGGAGTCCGGGACAGGGGGCAATCAGCCCCAGCATTTT.

For this clone: This sample also contains other DNA sequences that code for the same CDR3. This chain connects TRBV7-2 to TRBJ2-7, with a tentative D call TRBD1 (6 bases). V was pared by 0 bases and J by 7 bases, with 10 bases between. The germline CDR1 and CDR2 sequences are SGHTA and FQGNSA. This CDR3 contains 13 residues. The CDR3 here is CASSLAGTWEQYF. In DNA form, the CDR3 reads TGTGCCAGCAGCTTAGCAGGGACATGGGAGCAGTACTTC.

V gene TRBV7-2 combines with J gene TRBJ1-5, with 9 positions matching TRBD1. The V gene end was trimmed by 5 bases and the J gene end by 7 bases; junction bases not matched to a gene: 12. Germline V CDR1 and CDR2: SGHTA, FQGNSA. This CDR3 comprises 16 residues. The CDR3 sequence is CASSPMGQGVGQPQHF. CDR3 in DNA: TGTGCCAGCAGCCCCATGGGACAGGGAGTAGGACAGCCCCAGCATTTT.

The chain combines TRBV7-9 with TRBJ1-1; D not resolved. The CDR3 contains 11 residues. Trimming cost V 5 bases and J 5 bases, with 6 bases left between them. CDR1 and CDR2 (germline): SEHNR, FQNEAQ (reference sequence). This chain's CDR3 is CASSRVTEAFF. For the CDR3, the DNA is TGTGCCAGCAGCCGGGTTACTGAAGCTTTCTTT. Complete variable domain (other parts from reference TRBV7-9 and TRBJ1-1): DTGVSQNPRHKITKRGQNVTFRCDPISEHNRLYWYRQTLGQGPEFLTYFQNEAQLEKSRLLSDRFSAERPKGSFSTLEIQRTEQGDSAMYLCASSRVTEAFFGQGTRLTVV.

This clone was counted a few times. This chain links TRBV6-5 with TRBJ1-2; D uncertain. CDR3 length: 14 residues. V lost 0 bases and J 3 bases, leaving 8 bases between the germline ends. Germline V gene sequence: CDR1 MNHEY, CDR2 SVGAGI. DNA for the CDR3: TGTGCCAGCAGTTACTCGGAAGGAGACTATGGCTACACCTTC. This sequence encodes CASSYSEGDYGYTF.

This clone showed up just a few times. The V and J genes are TRBV28 and TRBJ2-7; 8 positions agree with TRBD1. V shed 6 bases and J 3 bases; nucleotides not matched to a gene: 19. Germline V gives CDR1 MDHEN, CDR2 SYDVKM. The CDR3 length is 18 residues. Here the CDR3 DNA reads TGTGCCAGCAGCTCAGGACAGGGAAAGGTTCCCGACATCTACGAGCAGTACTTC. Translation: CASSSGQGKVPDIYEQYF.

V and J are TRBV7-3 and TRBJ1-2; 9 bases fit TRBD1. Per the germline V gene, CDR1 is SGHTA and CDR2 is FQGTGA. This CDR3 is 15 amino acids long. J gave up 5 bases and V 4 bases, and 8 bases lay outside the gene matches. CDR3: CASSSGQGLTYGYTF. CDR3 sequence (DNA): TGTGCCAGCAGCTCGGGACAGGGTTTGACTTATGGCTACACCTTC.

In its sample, this clone was seen a few times. V usage is TRBV7-2 and J usage is TRBJ1-4; no clear D. CDR1 is SGHTA and CDR2 is FQGNSA in the germline V gene. CDR3 length: 16 amino acids. V dropped 5 bases and J dropped 0 bases, with 13 bases sitting between them. CDR3 amino acids: CASSANSRATNEKLFF. As DNA, the CDR3 is TGTGCCAGCAGCGCTAACTCGAGAGCAACTAATGAAAAACTGTTTTTT.

The V call is TRBV11-2, the J call TRBJ2-5; D not certain. Germline values: CDR1 SGHAT, CDR2 FQNNGV. Trimming removed 5 bases from V and 5 bases from J, with 12 bases in between. The CDR3 sequence is 13 residues long. The CDR3 region is CASSEIWFETQYF. CDR3 nucleotides: TGTGCCAGCAGCGAGATCTGGTTCGAGACCCAGTACTTC.

The chain joins TRBV5-5 to TRBJ2-7, with D perhaps TRBD1 (6 bases). Germline-derived CDR1 and CDR2 are SGHKS and YYEKEE (reference sequence). CDR3 length: 17 amino acids. Trimming took off 1 base at V and 0 bases at J, with 17 bases between the two ends. CDR3: CASSLTLDSQSSYEQYF. CDR3 sequence (DNA): TGTGCCAGCAGCTTGACCTTGGACAGTCAGAGCTCCTACGAGCAGTACTTC.